This is a list of T cell receptor beta chains from one sample in a study of shared clonotypes between healthy human individuals. The data were produced by immunoSEQ multiplex PCR, yet TCRdb's version contains in-frame clones alone and is incomplete. The sample lists just over 2,000,000 clones, approximately 95% occurring once. Input material: naive CD8+ T cells sorted from blood. The receptors were sampled from a man between 18 and 35 years old in good health. Each CDR3 is given with its conserved first and last residue. Size tells how often a clone was seen (once, few, many) or the class of an expanded clone, and some rows leave it out.

j_call v_call clone_size cdr3_aa
TRBJ2-3 TRBV27 . CASSLGQGTDTQYF
TRBJ2-7 TRBV7-9 . CASSNPQGHEQYF
TRBJ2-5 TRBV7-9 . CASSSLAGEKVETQYF
TRBJ2-3 TRBV27 . CASSLWGRGTDTQYF
TRBJ2-1 TRBV4-3 once CASGPNPGSYNEQFF
TRBJ2-7 TRBV7-9 once CASSALREEQYF
TRBJ2-7 TRBV5-1 . CASSLFSYEQYF
TRBJ1-2 TRBV29-1 . CSVVGGTDYGYTF
TRBJ2-3 TRBV9 . CASSEGLASTDTQYF
TRBJ1-1 TRBV7-9 . CASSLVIGNTEAFF
TRBJ1-4 TRBV7-8 . CASSLVYAGPGMEKLFF
TRBJ2-7 TRBV7-8 . CASTGSDPLEQYF
TRBJ1-2 TRBV5-8 . CASYQSSNYGYTF
TRBJ2-1 TRBV30 once CAWSALAGELNEQFF
TRBJ2-5 TRBV9 once CASSPTAFQTQYF
TRBJ2-3 TRBV9 . CASSGYGGTDTQYF
TRBJ2-5 TRBV6-5 . CASSTTGGVQETQYF
TRBJ1-5 TRBV27 . CASRLGQGYNQPQHF
TRBJ1-2 TRBV5-4 . CASSLSWGLDYGYTF
TRBJ1-5 TRBV4-2 few CASSPNRENQPQHF
TRBJ2-7 TRBV7-2 . CASSPGDGVYYEQYF
TRBJ2-5 TRBV4-2 once CASSQEKTGGPETQYF
TRBJ1-1 TRBV28 . CASSFRGVRDTEAFF
TRBJ1-2 TRBV7-9 . CASSADRNDYGYTF
TRBJ1-1 TRBV9 . CASSVLGGTEAFF
TRBJ2-4 TRBV11-2 . CASSLRQGLAKNIQYF
TRBJ1-1 TRBV10-2 . CASSLQGGEAFF
TRBJ1-1 TRBV19 . CASSWGGNTEAFF
TRBJ1-5 TRBV4-1 . CASSQAQYSNQPQHF
TRBJ2-3 TRBV9 once CASSVSRTGENQDTQYF
TRBJ1-5 TRBV19 . CATSPGQGINQPQHF
TRBJ2-1 TRBV4-2 . CASSQDRGFYEQFF
TRBJ2-5 TRBV4-3 . CASSQVLPDRVGETQYF
TRBJ2-3 TRBV9 . CASSVEGPGDTQYF
TRBJ2-7 TRBV13 . CASSFSGSSYEQYF
TRBJ1-5 TRBV19 . CASSPEANQPQHF
TRBJ2-1 TRBV7-9 . CASSLAGTPLGEQFF
TRBJ1-5 TRBV28 . CASSWEPRQRQPQHF
TRBJ2-7 TRBV5-1 . CASSLGGTSFNEQYF
TRBJ2-1 TRBV7-9 . CASSPRRGSSNEQFF
TRBJ2-2 TRBV7-2 once CALGGLPTFAGELFF
TRBJ2-3 TRBV4-1 . CASSQDVLVGSDTQYF
TRBJ2-7 TRBV28 . CASSPSEGWEHYEQYF
TRBJ2-1 TRBV4-3 . CASSLNWASTWEQFF
TRBJ1-6 TRBV28 . CASSLVDRPLDNSPLHF
TRBJ2-5 TRBV19 . CASSIGGAGEETQYF
TRBJ1-6 TRBV30 . CAWSLGQGNSPLHF
TRBJ2-7 TRBV30 . CAWSRRDGRYEQYF
TRBJ1-1 TRBV5-6 . CASSLVGSTEAFF
TRBJ1-1 TRBV9 once CASSSQGSEAFF
TRBJ2-5 TRBV4-3 . CASSQTQYF
TRBJ2-7 TRBV7-7 . CASSLTSSYEQYF
TRBJ2-7 TRBV6-5 . CASNPGLADYEQYF
TRBJ1-3 TRBV7-9 . CASSLGIPSGNTIYF